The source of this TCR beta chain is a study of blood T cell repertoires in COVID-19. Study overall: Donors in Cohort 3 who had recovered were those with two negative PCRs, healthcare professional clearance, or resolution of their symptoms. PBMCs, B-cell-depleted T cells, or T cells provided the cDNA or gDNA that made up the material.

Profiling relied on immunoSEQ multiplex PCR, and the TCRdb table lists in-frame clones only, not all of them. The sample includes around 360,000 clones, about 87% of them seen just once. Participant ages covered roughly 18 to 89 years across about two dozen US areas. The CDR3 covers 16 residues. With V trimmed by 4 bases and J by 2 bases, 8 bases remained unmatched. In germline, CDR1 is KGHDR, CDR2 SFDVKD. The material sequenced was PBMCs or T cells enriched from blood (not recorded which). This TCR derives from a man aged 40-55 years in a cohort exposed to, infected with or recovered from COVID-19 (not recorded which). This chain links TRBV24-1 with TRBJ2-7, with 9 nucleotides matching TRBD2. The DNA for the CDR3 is TGTGCCACCAGTGACTCCGGGACTAGCAGCCCCTACGAGCAGTACTTC. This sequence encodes CATSDSGTSSPYEQYF.